This T cell receptor (beta chain) is from a study of early T cells in non-severe SARS-CoV-2 infection. General observations from the study: VDJdb matching skewed toward anti-spike CD8 responses, missing private and CD4 specificities.

For this clonotype: Antigen specificity is unknown.

Unique molecular identifiers were attached to individual cDNA molecules. TCRdb analysed the 5' RACE reads with MiXCR anew, one entry per CDR3 protein. This sample has fewer than 100,000 distinct CDR3 sequences, with more than 9% found just once. Germline CDR1 and CDR2: SNHLY and FYNNEI. The V and J ends lost 7 bases and 6 bases, in that order; junction bases with no gene match: 3. CDR3 length equals 13 residues. The source is an adult who was a healthcare worker with PCR-confirmed SARS-CoV-2 infection or an uninfected control (not recorded which). Sample: whole blood. The chain has TRBV2 and TRBJ1-4; 9 bases align to TRBD1. The CDR3 region is CASIRDRDEKLFF. For the CDR3, the DNA is TGTGCCAGCATAAGGGACAGGGATGAAAAACTGTTTTTT.